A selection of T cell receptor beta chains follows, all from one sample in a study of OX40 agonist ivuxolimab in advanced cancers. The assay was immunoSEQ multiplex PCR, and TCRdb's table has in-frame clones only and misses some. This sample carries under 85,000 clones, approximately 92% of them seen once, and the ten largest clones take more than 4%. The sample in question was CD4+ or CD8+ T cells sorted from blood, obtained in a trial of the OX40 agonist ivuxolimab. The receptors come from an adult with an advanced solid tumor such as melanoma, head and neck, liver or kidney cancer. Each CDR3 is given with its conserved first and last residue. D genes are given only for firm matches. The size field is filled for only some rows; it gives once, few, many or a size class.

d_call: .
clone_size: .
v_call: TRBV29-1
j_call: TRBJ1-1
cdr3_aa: CSVLPNRANTEAFF
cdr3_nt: TGCAGCGTTCTCCCGAACAGGGCGAATACTGAAGCTTTCTTT

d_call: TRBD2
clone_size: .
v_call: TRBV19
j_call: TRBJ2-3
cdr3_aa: CASRISGASTDTQYF
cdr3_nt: TGTGCCAGTAGGATCAGCGGGGCTAGCACAGATACGCAGTATTTT

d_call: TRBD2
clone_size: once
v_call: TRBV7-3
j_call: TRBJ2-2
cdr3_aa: CASSLKAGGTGELFF
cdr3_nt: TGTGCCAGCAGCTTAAAAGCGGGAGGCACCGGGGAGCTGTTTTTT

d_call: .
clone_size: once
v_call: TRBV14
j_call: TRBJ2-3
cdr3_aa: CASSRTSHGTQYF
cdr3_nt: TGTGCCAGCAGCCGAACCTCTCACGGGACGCAGTATTTT

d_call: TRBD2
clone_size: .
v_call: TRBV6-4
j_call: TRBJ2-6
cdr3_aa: CASSSTSGRGANVLTF
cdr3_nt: TGTGCCAGCTCTTCGACTAGCGGGAGAGGGGCCAACGTCCTGACTTTC

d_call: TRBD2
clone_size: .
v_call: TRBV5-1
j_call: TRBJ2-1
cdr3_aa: CASRRSGSSSNEQFF
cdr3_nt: TGCGCCAGCAGACGTAGCGGGAGCTCTTCCAATGAGCAGTTCTTC

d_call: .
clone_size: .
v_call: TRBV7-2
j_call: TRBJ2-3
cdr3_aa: CASSLAASIDTQYF
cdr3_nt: TGTGCCAGCAGCTTAGCGGCTAGCATAGATACGCAGTATTTT

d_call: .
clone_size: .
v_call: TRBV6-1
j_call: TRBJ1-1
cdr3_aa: CASSPRAAWGEAFF
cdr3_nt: TGTGCCAGCAGCCCCCGGGCAGCCTGGGGGGAAGCTTTCTTT

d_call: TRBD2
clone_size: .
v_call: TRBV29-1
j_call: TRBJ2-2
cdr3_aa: CSVRRERLTGELFF
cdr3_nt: TGCAGCGTTAGGCGGGAGAGATTGACCGGGGAGCTGTTTTTT

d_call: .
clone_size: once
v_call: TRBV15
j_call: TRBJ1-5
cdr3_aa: CATSRDRDPNSYSNQPQHF
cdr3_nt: TGTGCCACCAGCAGAGATCGGGACCCAAACTCCTATAGCAATCAGCCCCAGCATTTT

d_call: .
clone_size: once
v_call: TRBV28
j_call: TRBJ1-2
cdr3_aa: CASSLGRTNYGYTF
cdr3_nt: TGTGCCAGCAGTCTGGGCCGGACTAACTATGGCTACACCTTC

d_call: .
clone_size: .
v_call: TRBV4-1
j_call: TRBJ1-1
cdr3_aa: CASSQDKGRVAEAFF
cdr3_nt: TGCGCCAGCAGCCAAGATAAGGGTCGAGTCGCTGAAGCTTTCTTT

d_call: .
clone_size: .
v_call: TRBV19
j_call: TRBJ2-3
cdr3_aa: CASSLRTGTIADTQYF
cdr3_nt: TGTGCCAGTAGTTTGAGGACCGGGACAATCGCAGATACGCAGTATTTT

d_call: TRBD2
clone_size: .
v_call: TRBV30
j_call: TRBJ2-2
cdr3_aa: CAWRQRGNTGELFF
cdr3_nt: TGTGCCTGGCGACAGCGGGGAAACACCGGGGAGCTGTTTTTT

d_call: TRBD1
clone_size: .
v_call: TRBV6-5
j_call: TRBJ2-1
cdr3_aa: CASSYFTGGRNEQFF
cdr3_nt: TGTGCCAGCAGTTACTTTACAGGGGGAAGGAATGAGCAGTTCTTC

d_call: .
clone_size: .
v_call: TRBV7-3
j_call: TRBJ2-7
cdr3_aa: CASSLAGRRNEQYF
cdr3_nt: TGTGCCAGCAGCTTAGCCGGGAGAAGAAACGAGCAGTACTTC

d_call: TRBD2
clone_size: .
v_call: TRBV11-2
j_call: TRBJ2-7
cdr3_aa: CASSLEGAGVPYEQYF
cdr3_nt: TGTGCCAGCAGCTTAGAAGGGGCGGGAGTCCCCTACGAGCAGTACTTC

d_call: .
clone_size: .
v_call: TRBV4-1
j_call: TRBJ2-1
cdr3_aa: CASSRSSSYNEQFF
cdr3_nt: TGCGCCAGCAGCCGATCTAGCTCCTACAATGAGCAGTTCTTC

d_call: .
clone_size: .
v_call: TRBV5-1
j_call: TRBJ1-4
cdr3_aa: CASSLVGGANEKLFF
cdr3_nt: TGCGCCAGCAGCTTGGTGGGCGGAGCTAATGAAAAACTGTTTTTT

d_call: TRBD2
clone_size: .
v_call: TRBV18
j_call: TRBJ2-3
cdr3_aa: CASSVSGSNSDTQYF
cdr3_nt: TGTGCCAGCTCAGTTAGCGGGAGTAACTCAGATACGCAGTATTTT

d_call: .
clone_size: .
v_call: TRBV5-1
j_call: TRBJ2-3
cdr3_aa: CASRRPGTDTQYF
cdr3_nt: TGCGCCAGCAGGAGGCCAGGGACAGATACGCAGTATTTT

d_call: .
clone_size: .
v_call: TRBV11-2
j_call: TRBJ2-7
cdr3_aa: CASSSRVVRPLNYEQYF
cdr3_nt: TGTGCCAGCAGCTCTCGGGTGGTCAGGCCCCTAAACTACGAGCAGTACTTC

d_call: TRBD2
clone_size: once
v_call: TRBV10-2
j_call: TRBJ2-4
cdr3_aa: CASSERGTSGRTAKNIQYF
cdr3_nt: TGCGCCAGCAGTGAAAGGGGGACTAGCGGGAGAACCGCCAAAAACATTCAGTACTTC